This TCR beta chain was documented in a study of T-cell memory formation after mild COVID-19. Study observations and caveats: Contracting clones localized mainly to CM and EM when CD4+ and mainly to EMRA when CD8+. Prior to infection, memory already included some responding clones, suggesting cross-reactive memory joined.

As concerns this clonotype: Its antigen is not known.

The CDR3 is 10 residues long. V was clipped by 6 bases and J by 9 bases; unmatched bases: 3. The germline CDR1 and CDR2 sequences are DFQATT and SNEGSKA (reference sequence). TCRdb passed the 5' RACE reads through MiXCR, listing each CDR3 protein once. The repertoire holds hundreds of thousands of distinct CDR3 sequences, around a sixth seen once, with 22% in the top ten. The V call is TRBV20-1, the J call TRBJ1-1, with 8 bases matching TRBD1. The sequenced sample consisted of PBMCs or a T cell subset sorted from them (not recorded which). This clonotype originated in a man aged 18 to 35 who had mild COVID-19 (a few samples of this study predate the infection). Cell type and time point are not known. The CDR3 region is CSARDRKAFF. The CDR3 DNA reads as TGCAGTGCAAGGGACAGGAAAGCTTTCTTT.